The entry below describes one T cell receptor (beta chain). The repertoire was sequenced with immunoSEQ multiplex PCR; TCRdb's copy has only in-frame clones and lacks some. The data contain 35,000 to 55,000 clones, less than 95% of them singletons. Unstimulated Tregs (CD4+CD25+CD127-) and CD4+CD25- non-Tregs were sorted from PBMCs. The source of the sample is a study of Tregs in tolerant kidney transplant recipients. This CDR3 is 16 amino acids long. With 6 bases clipped from V and 0 bases from J, the junction kept 4 bases outside the gene matches. CDR1 KGHSH and CDR2 LQKENI come from the germline V gene.

The rearrangement joins TRBV18 to TRBJ2-6; TRBD1 matches 8 bases. This receptor was obtained from a human donor in good health. The source material was Tregs from blood. Written as DNA, the CDR3 is TGTGCCAGCTCCCAGGGGGCTTTCTCTGGGGCCAACGTCCTGACTTTC. The encoded protein is CASSQGAFSGANVLTF.